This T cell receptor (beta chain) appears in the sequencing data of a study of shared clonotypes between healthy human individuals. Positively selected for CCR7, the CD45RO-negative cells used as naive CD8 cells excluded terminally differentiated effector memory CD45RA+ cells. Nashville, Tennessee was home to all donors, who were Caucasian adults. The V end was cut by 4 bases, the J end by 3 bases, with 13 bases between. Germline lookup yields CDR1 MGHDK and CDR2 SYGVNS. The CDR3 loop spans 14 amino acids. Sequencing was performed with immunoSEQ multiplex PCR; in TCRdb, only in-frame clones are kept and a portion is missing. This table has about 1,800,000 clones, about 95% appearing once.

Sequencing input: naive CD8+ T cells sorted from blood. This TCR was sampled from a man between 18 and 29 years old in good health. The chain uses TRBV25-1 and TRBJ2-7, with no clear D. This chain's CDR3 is CASSASGSFYEQYF. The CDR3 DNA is TGTGCCAGCAGTGCGTCCGGGTCGTTCTACGAGCAGTACTTC.